The 2 T cell receptor beta chains below all came from one sample that was sequenced in a study of blood T cell repertoires in COVID-19. This table comes from immunoSEQ multiplex PCR, and its TCRdb copy is limited to in-frame clones, with some not included. This repertoire shows just over 150,000 clones, around 84% found once; its top ten account for nearly 10%. The sequenced sample consisted of peripheral blood. The receptors here all came from a woman between 45 and 65 years old with acute or convalescent COVID-19.

The J gene is TRBJ2-2, the V gene TRBV2, with D hard to call. CDR1 SNHLY and CDR2 FYNNEI come from the germline V gene. The V and J ends lost 9 bases and 4 bases respectively, with 15 bases between them. CDR3 length: 14 amino acids. DNA of the CDR3: TGTGCCAGAAAAATGTCCCCAGGCACCGGGGAGCTGTTTTTT. This codes for CARKMSPGTGELFF.

V and J are TRBV12-3 or TRBV12-4 and TRBJ1-5; maybe TRBD1 (5 bases). V gave up 4 bases and J gave up 4 bases, with 8 bases separating them. The CDR3 has 13 residues. This CDR3 is CASSSTVNQPQHF. The CDR3 region has the DNA TGTGCCAGCAGTTCGACAGTTAATCAGCCCCAGCATTTT.